This T cell receptor beta chain was observed in a study of graft-versus-host responses after intestinal transplantation. Study background: All recipients were given anti-thymocyte globulin induction, and tacrolimus and steroids were then administered for around three years.

Some clones are missing from TCRdb's copy, which holds only in-frame ones; the method was immunoSEQ multiplex PCR. Of 99,000 or so clones listed, 87% are singletons. Study-level findings and limits: Early post-transplant HvG declines tracked with peak circulating GvH clone levels. Graft-versus-host to host-versus-graft clonal ratios in allografts were high in patients with graft-donor T cell macrochimerism. Recipient marrow harbored GvH clones, some of which surfaced first in ileum or blood.

In the case of this clone: Its antigen is as yet unknown.

Germline V CDR1 and CDR2: MNHNY, SVGAGI (reference sequence). The CDR3 sequence is 15 residues long. V lost 5 bases to trimming and J lost 3 bases; unmatched junction nucleotides: 8. This material consisted of unstimulated CD4+ T cells sorted from spleen or lymph node cells, taken before intestinal transplant. This receptor was identified in a human donor who received an intestinal transplant. The chain joins TRBV6-6 to TRBJ2-3; 7 bases align to TRBD1. In DNA form, the CDR3 reads TGTGCCAGCAGTCTCAGGGGGATTCGTACAGATACGCAGTATTTT. Encoded protein: CASSLRGIRTDTQYF.